This TCR beta chain was sequenced in a study of blood T cell repertoires in COVID-19. Overall study: PBMCs, B-cell-depleted T cells, or T cells were the source of the cDNA or gDNA that made up the material.

Libraries were prepared by immunoSEQ multiplex PCR; TCRdb keeps only in-frame clonotypes and omits some of them. The sample records 400,000 to 450,000 clones, 90% being singletons. Participants were aged roughly 18 to 95 years, lived in 24 US areas, and enrolled virtually. The CDR3 contains 14 residues. The receptor comes from a man younger than 35 who had recovered from COVID-19. Source material: PBMCs or T cells enriched from blood (not recorded which). The chain combines TRBV21-1 with TRBJ2-3; TRBD1, the D gene given by the table, was not confirmed from the DNA. TRBV21-1 is a pseudogene segment. The CDR3 DNA reads TGTGCCAGCAGCAAAGGACAGGGCACAGATACGCAGTATTTT. Its translation is CASSKGQGTDTQYF.